This T cell receptor (beta chain) originates from a study of beta chain features in type 1 diabetes. Whole-study findings and limits: Patients' naive, central memory and regulatory TCRB repertoires appeared more alike than those of healthy donors. Shorter TCRB CDR3s, moderately but significantly so, marked every one of the four CD4+ subsets in Type 1 diabetes patients. Using cDNA template may skew counts toward highly expressing activated cells.

Per the germline V gene, CDR1 is KGHSH and CDR2 is LQKENI. V was pared by 3 bases and J by 7 bases, with 6 bases of the junction left unmatched. CDR3 length: 14 residues. The authors reverse transcribed all of the isolated RNA, so sequencing captured expressed TCRB transcripts. Data came from immunoSEQ multiplex PCR; TCRdb stores just in-frame clones and leaves some out. The table has hundreds of thousands of clones, roughly 12% seen once. About this clone: Antigen specificity is unknown.

The chain combines TRBV18 with TRBJ1-2; TRBD1 matches at 9 bases. This clonotype was sampled from a man between 18 and 29 years old with type 1 diabetes. The sequencing input was naive CD4+ T cells from blood. The CDR3 region is CASSPQQGATGYTF. The CDR3 DNA sequence: TGTGCCAGCTCACCCCAACAGGGGGCAACTGGCTACACCTTC. The whole variable domain, remainder taken from reference TRBV18 and TRBJ1-2, is NAGVMQNPRHLVRRRGQEARLRCSPMKGHSHVYWYRQLPEEGLKFMVYLQKENIIDESGMPKERFSAEFPKEGPSILRIQQVVRGDSAAYFCASSPQQGATGYTFGSGTRLTVV.